This T cell receptor beta chain was profiled in a study of cytomegalovirus exposure and HLA in healthy donors. General study results and limits: Among the CMV-associated chains, three were confirmed in vitro as specific for CMV antigens. A list of around 150 TCR beta chains associated with cytomegalovirus was given. In the roughly 120 validation repertoires, a later analysis found that first-cohort TCR clusters tended to co-occur.

The donors were in the approximately 120-subject validation cohort, distinct from the approximately 610-subject first cohort. Trimming shortened V by 0 bases and J by 8 bases, and 13 bases separated the two germline ends. Germline V gene sequence: CDR1 MNHEY, CDR2 SMNVEV (reference sequence). The CDR3 is 15 residues long. Assay used: immunoSEQ multiplex PCR; TCRdb lists only in-frame clones, some missing. The sample records 210,000 or so clones, around nine tenths being singletons. A remark on this clone: Its target is unknown.

Material: PBMCs. The sequence was obtained from a woman in her late teens or twenties in good health and CMV-seronegative. The chain combines TRBV27 with TRBJ1-4; tentatively, D is TRBD1 (5 bases). This CDR3 reads CASSLSQGLGEKLFF. The DNA for the CDR3 is TGTGCCAGCAGTTTATCTCAGGGATTGGGAGAAAAACTGTTTTTT.